The clone carrying this T cell receptor beta chain was seen many times. TCR beta libraries were built with iRepertoire HTBI primers and Arm-PCR of CDR3 regions. TCRdb redid the calling of the multiplex PCR reads with MiXCR, one entry per CDR3 protein. Among roughly 420,000 distinct CDR3 sequences listed, about a sixth were seen once. This sample is drawn from a study of regulatory T cells in long-lasting Graves disease. This CDR3 region has 16 residues. Per the germline V gene, CDR1 is MGHDK and CDR2 is SYGVNS. Trimming took off 3 bases at V and 3 bases at J, with 18 bases between the two ends. The sample's time point: newly diagnosed GD, antithyroid drugs for less than 3 months. RNA from PBMCs was the source of the TCR library. The same sample was also used in a study of T cells in Graves' hyperthyroidism and ophthalmopathy.

The genes are TRBV25-1 and TRBJ2-7, with D perhaps matching TRBD1 (6 bases). This sample comprised peripheral blood mononuclear cells (PBMCs), obtained at new diagnosis, from a patient treated with antithyroid drugs. The clonotype comes from a woman between 18 and 29 years old with Graves disease. Here the CDR3 DNA reads TGTGCCAGCAGTGAGAGCGACCGGGACACCAACTACGAGCAGTACTTC. This translates into CASSESDRDTNYEQYF.